Following are 22 T cell receptor beta chains from one sample sequenced in a study of T-cell reconstitution after alpha-beta-depleted transplantation in children. Library preparation (for TCRbeta) was performed with unique molecular identifiers. Each CDR3 protein gets one entry after TCRdb re-called the PCR reads with MiXCR. The sample has roughly 590,000 distinct CDR3 sequences, about 15% seen once. Here the sequenced sample was PBMCs from the stem cell graft donor, taken from the stem cell graft. The receptors were gathered from a human donor who donated a stem cell graft to a child with acute myeloid leukemia.

At least ten counts were recorded for this clonotype. CDR3 in DNA: TGTGCCAGCACTCTCATGGCCAATCAGCCCCAGCATTTT. Translating gives CASTLMANQPQHF. The chain carries TRBV12-3 or TRBV12-4 and TRBJ1-5; D is unresolved. V was trimmed by 7 bases and J by 3 bases, leaving 10 bases between them. The length of the CDR3 is 13 residues.

This rearrangement joins TRBV3-1 to TRBJ1-2; 9 nucleotides align to TRBD1. Germline CDR1 is LGHDT and CDR2 is YNNKEL (reference sequence). V lost 3 bases to trimming and J lost 2 bases; unmatched junction nucleotides: 7. The CDR3 has 16 amino acids. In DNA form, the CDR3 reads TGTGCCAGCAGCCAGCCTACCACAGGGGGCAACTATGGCTACACCTTC. Its translation is CASSQPTTGGNYGYTF.

This clonotype occurred a few times. The chain recombines TRBV6-5 with TRBJ1-4, with 8 positions matching TRBD1. V trimming: 6 bases; J trimming: 7 bases; junction bases outside the gene matches: 16. There are 17 residues in the CDR3. Germline V gene lookup returns CDR1 MNHEY and CDR2 SVGAGI. CDR3 bases: TGTGCCAGCAGCCATCGCAGACAGGGGATCATTGTTGAAAAACTGTTTTTT. It translates to CASSHRRQGIIVEKLFF.

A few counts support this clonotype. The chain uses TRBV10-3 and TRBJ2-4; 8 bases are shared with TRBD2. The CDR3 has 16 residues. Germline V gives CDR1 ENHRY, CDR2 SYGVKD. V lost 5 bases and J lost 0; bases outside the gene matches: 6. The chain's CDR3 is CAISSSGDIAKNIQYF. The CDR3 DNA reads TGTGCCATCAGTAGTAGCGGGGATATAGCCAAAAACATTCAGTACTTC.

This clonotype was counted many times. The CDR3 loop reads CASRVTSYNEQFF. The CDR3 nucleotides are TGTGCCAGCAGAGTAACCTCCTACAATGAGCAGTTCTTC. The rearrangement joins TRBV7-2 to TRBJ2-1; D not certain. CDR3 length equals 13 residues. In germline, CDR1 is SGHTA, CDR2 FQGNSA. V was pared by 6 bases and J by 0 bases, with 6 bases between. The full variable domain, rest sourced from reference TRBV7-2 and TRBJ2-1, is GAGVSQSPSNKVTEKGKDVELRCDPISGHTALYWYRQSLGQGLEFLIYFQGNSAPDKSGLPSDRFSAERTGGSVSTLTIQRTQQEDSAVYLCASRVTSYNEQFFGPGTRLTVL.

The V call is TRBV20-1, the J call TRBJ2-7; 7 positions agree with TRBD1. The germline gives CDR1 DFQATT, CDR2 SNEGSKA (reference sequence). With V trimmed by 0 bases and J by 6 bases, 14 bases remained unmatched. There are 16 residues in the CDR3. The CDR3 sequence: CSARDKRRDSFPEQYF. The CDR3 region has the DNA TGCAGTGCTAGAGATAAACGCCGGGACAGCTTTCCCGAGCAGTACTTC.

At least ten counts were recorded for this clonotype. The rearrangement links TRBV29-1 to TRBJ1-1; D gene uncertain. The germline gives CDR1 SQVTM, CDR2 ANQGSEA. Trimming removed 4 bases at V and 0 bases at J, with 9 bases between. The CDR3 covers 13 residues. CDR3 in DNA: TGCAGCGTTGGAGGTATCATGAACACTGAAGCTTTCTTT. Its protein is CSVGGIMNTEAFF.

This clonotype was seen at least ten times. The J gene is TRBJ1-1, the V gene TRBV12-3 or TRBV12-4; D remains unclear. The CDR3 sequence is 12 residues long. Between the trimmed V and J ends, which lost 3 bases and 7 bases, there was a span of 9 bases. CDR3 in DNA: TGTGCCAGCAGTTTCCTTGGGATTGAAGCTTTCTTT. As protein: CASSFLGIEAFF.

This clonotype came up many times. V is TRBV12-3 or TRBV12-4 and J is TRBJ2-7, with D perhaps TRBD2 (5 bases). V lost 6 bases to trimming and J lost 2 bases, with 11 bases between them. This CDR3 comprises 13 residues. The CDR3: CASSPDYPYEQYF. The DNA of the CDR3 is TGTGCCAGCAGCCCTGACTACCCCTACGAGCAGTACTTC.

Many counts were recorded for this clonotype. The V call is TRBV20-1, the J call TRBJ1-1; D unresolved. V dropped 6 bases and J dropped 4 bases, with 15 bases sitting between them. The CDR3 covers 13 residues. Germline assignment: CDR1 DFQATT and CDR2 SNEGSKA (reference sequence). The CDR3 coding sequence is TGCAGTGCAAAACGAGACGGGCCCACTGAAGCTTTCTTT. It translates to CSAKRDGPTEAFF.

The V and J genes are TRBV25-1 and TRBJ2-1, with D possibly matching TRBD2 (5 bases). There are 13 residues in the CDR3. From germline, CDR1 is MGHDK and CDR2 SYGVNS. Deletions cut 0 bases from V and 9 bases from J, with 9 bases between. In DNA, the CDR3 is TGTGCCAGCAGTGAATATCGGGGAACTGAGCAGTTCTTC. It codes for CASSEYRGTEQFF.

This clonotype was found a few times. The chain carries TRBV7-6 and TRBJ2-1; 10 bases agree with TRBD2. The CDR3 spans 18 residues. CDR1 is SGHVS and CDR2 is FNYEAQ in the germline V gene. The V gene end was trimmed by 2 bases and the J gene end by 4 bases; junction bases not matched to a gene: 11. CDR3 nucleotide sequence: TGTGCCAGCAGCTTAAGACAAGCGGGGGGGTTTGTTTACAATGAGCAGTTCTTC. Translation gives CASSLRQAGGFVYNEQFF.

This clonotype has ten or more counts. The gene calls are TRBV20-1 and TRBJ2-1; 7 bases align to TRBD1. The CDR3 length is 13 residues. Germline-derived CDR1 and CDR2 are DFQATT and SNEGSKA (reference sequence). The ends lost 1 base at V and 9 bases at J; junction bases unmatched: 6. The CDR3 DNA follows: TGCAGTGCTAGAGTCGCAGCAGGGGGTGAGCAGTTCTTC. Its protein is CSARVAAGGEQFF.

This clonotype has a single count. This may arise from a read error, as a much more abundant clone is one base away. The V gene is TRBV20-1, the J gene TRBJ2-7, with 14 bases that match TRBD2. CDR1 is DFQATT and CDR2 is SNEGSKA in the germline V gene (reference sequence). This CDR3 comprises 15 residues. CDR3 in DNA: TGCTGTGCCCCTGATAGACTAGCGGGGGGGTACGAGCAGTACTTC. Its translation: CCAPDRLAGGYEQYF.

This clonotype was seen ten or more times. The CDR3 sequence is CSAPQGSQETQYF. CDR3 coding DNA: TGCAGTGCTCCCCAGGGATCCCAAGAGACCCAGTACTTC. The chain joins TRBV20-1 to TRBJ2-5; the D gene is possibly TRBD1 (5 bases). Germline lookup yields CDR1 DFQATT and CDR2 SNEGSKA (reference sequence). V was cut by 5 bases and J by 1 base, with 11 bases left in between. The length of the CDR3 is 13 residues.

This clonotype was seen at least ten times. The chain joins TRBV15 to TRBJ2-7; D gene ambiguous. Per germline, CDR1 LNHNV and CDR2 YYDKDF (reference sequence). With 0 bases removed from V and 1 base from J, the gap between germline ends came to 7 bases. This CDR3 has 14 residues. The CDR3 coding sequence is TGTGCCACCAGCAGAGATTGGGGTTCCTACGAGCAGTACTTC. Its protein product is CATSRDWGSYEQYF.

This clonotype was seen repeatedly, ten times or more. V is TRBV20-1 and J is TRBJ2-3, with 7 nucleotides matching TRBD2. CDR1 is DFQATT, CDR2 SNEGSKA, per germline (reference sequence). This CDR3 has 13 residues. The CDR3 nucleotides read TGCAGCGGGAAGCGGGGAGACACAGATACGCAGTATTTT. Amino acid sequence: CSGKRGDTDTQYF.

In its sample, this clonotype was seen a few times. V gene TRBV20-1 combines with J gene TRBJ1-2; D possibly corresponds to TRBD1 (5 bases). V was cut by 0 bases and J by 0 bases, with 14 bases left in between. The CDR3 runs to 16 residues. Looked up from germline, CDR1 is DFQATT and CDR2 is SNEGSKA (reference sequence). The DNA for the CDR3 is TGCAGTGCTAGAGATTCTCGACCAGGGACTAACTATGGCTACACCTTC. It encodes CSARDSRPGTNYGYTF.

The CDR3 DNA reads as TGTGCCAGCAGCTTAGAAGAGAAGGGCAGCTCCTATAATTCACCCCTCCACTTT. Amino acid sequence: CASSLEEKGSSYNSPLHF. The chain has TRBV11-1 and TRBJ1-6; D is uncertain. The CDR3 consists of 18 residues. Germline CDR1 SGHAT, CDR2 FQDESV (reference sequence). The germline V and J ends were trimmed by 1 base and 0 bases, with 13 bases remaining between them. Together with reference TRBV11-1 and TRBJ1-6, the CDR3 gives the full variable domain: EAEVAQSPRYKITEKSQAVAFWCDPISGHATLYWYRQILGQGPELLVQFQDESVVDDSQLPKDRFSAERLKGVDSTLKIQPAELGDSAMYLCASSLEEKGSSYNSPLHFGNGTRLTVT.

This clonotype was seen ten or more times. The rearrangement uses TRBV5-5 and TRBJ1-1, with 7 positions matching TRBD1. CDR1 is SGHKS and CDR2 is YYEKEE in the germline V gene (reference sequence). This CDR3 contains 14 residues. The V segment lost 1 base and the J segment 7 bases; nucleotides outside the gene matches: 7. The DNA for the CDR3 is TGTGCCAGCAGCTTGTACAGGGGCAACGGTGAAGCTTTCTTT. Encoded protein: CASSLYRGNGEAFF.

This clonotype was counted between two and nine times. This sequence joins TRBV6-5 and TRBJ1-1; D is ambiguous. The CDR3 covers 16 residues. Germline CDR1 is MNHEY and CDR2 is SVGAGI. V was clipped by 2 bases and J by 3 bases, with 16 bases between them. The CDR3 protein is CASSYPGGARDTEAFF. DNA for the CDR3: TGTGCCAGCAGTTACCCCGGAGGTGCGAGGGACACTGAAGCTTTCTTT.

In its sample, this clonotype was seen many times. V usage is TRBV20-1 and J usage is TRBJ1-4, with unresolved D. Germline V gene lookup returns CDR1 DFQATT and CDR2 SNEGSKA (reference sequence). V lost 4 bases, J lost 5 bases, and 8 bases lay in between. This CDR3 is built from 12 residues. CDR3 sequence reads: CSATDLNEKLFF. In DNA, the CDR3 is TGCAGTGCTACTGATCTGAATGAAAAACTGTTTTTT.